Below are 26 T cell receptor beta chains sequenced from a single sample in a study of cytomegalovirus exposure and HLA in healthy donors. This PCR relied on a set of 60 Vbeta primers and 13 Jbeta primers. The repertoire was sequenced with immunoSEQ multiplex PCR; TCRdb's copy has only in-frame clones and lacks some. This table has under 100,000 clones, about three quarters appearing once. The sequencing input was PBMCs. The receptors here all came from a human donor in good health.

The chain employs TRBV5-6 and TRBJ1-1, with 7 positions matching TRBD1. This CDR3 is built from 13 residues. Germline CDR1 reads SGHDT; CDR2 reads YYEEEE. V was clipped by 4 bases and J by 4 bases; unmatched bases: 4. The CDR3 reads CASSLTGTTEAFF. The CDR3 nucleotides are TGTGCCAGCAGCCTGACAGGGACCACTGAAGCTTTCTTT.

The CDR3 coding sequence is TGTGCCAGCTCAACTTCGGACAGGTCCTACGAGCAGTACTTC. This codes for CASSTSDRSYEQYF. V is TRBV18 and J is TRBJ2-7; 7 bases match TRBD1. Germline V CDR1 and CDR2: KGHSH, LQKENI. The CDR3 runs to 14 residues. With V trimmed by 5 bases and J by 1 base, 5 bases remained unmatched.

V is TRBV5-4 and J is TRBJ1-4, with 10 bases identical to TRBD1. Germline-derived CDR1 and CDR2 are SGHNT and YYREEE (reference sequence). J lost 10 bases, V lost 0 bases, and 6 bases had no gene match. The CDR3 contains 15 residues. DNA for the CDR3: TGTGCCAGCAGCTTGGCGACAGGGGGCGCTCGAAAACTGTTTTTT. Translated: CASSLATGGARKLFF.

This clone was recorded once. This chain links TRBV19 with TRBJ1-1; perhaps TRBD1 as D (5 bases). The V end was cut by 5 bases, the J end by 5 bases, with 15 bases between. This CDR3 comprises 14 residues. Germline values: CDR1 LNHDA, CDR2 SQIVND (reference sequence). This CDR3 reads CASSRDSGGTEAFF. In nucleotides, the CDR3 is TGTGCCAGTAGTCGGGACTCCGGTGGGACTGAAGCTTTCTTT.

This rearrangement joins TRBV11-3 to TRBJ1-2; TRBD1 matches at 8 bases. Looked up from germline, CDR1 is SGHNT and CDR2 is YENEEA. The CDR3 covers 15 residues. Losses at the gene ends were 5 bases for V and 7 bases for J; bases not matched to a gene: 12. CDR3 DNA: TGTGCCAGCAGCCCAGTGAGTGACAGGGGCTCTGGCTACACCTTC. It translates to CASSPVSDRGSGYTF.

The V and J genes are TRBV19 and TRBJ2-5; D gene ambiguous. The CDR3 consists of 14 residues. The V end was cut by 3 bases, the J end by 5 bases, with 13 bases between. Germline V CDR1 and CDR2: LNHDA, SQIVND (reference sequence). The CDR3 is CASSIDSRLETQYF. CDR3 coding DNA: TGTGCCAGTAGTATTGATTCTAGGCTGGAGACCCAGTACTTC.

The chain combines TRBV27 with TRBJ1-2, with 9 bases that match TRBD1. Per the germline V gene, CDR1 is MNHEY and CDR2 is SMNVEV (reference sequence). V lost 6 bases to trimming and J lost 9 bases; unmatched junction nucleotides: 11. The CDR3 runs 14 residues. The CDR3 coding sequence is TGTGCCAGCAGATCCGGGCGACAGGGGGTGAGCTACACCTTC. This sequence encodes CASRSGRQGVSYTF.

This chain joins TRBV4-1 and TRBJ2-7; D not resolved. The length of the CDR3 is 15 residues. Trimming left V 0 bases short and J 5 bases short, with 14 bases between. CDR1 and CDR2 from the germline V gene are MGHRA and YSYEKL. CDR3 nucleotides: TGCGCCAGCAGCCAAGAATGGTACAGCTCTGACGAGCAGTACTTC. It codes for CASSQEWYSSDEQYF.

This sequence joins TRBV2 and TRBJ1-2; 7 bases are a match to TRBD1. The CDR3 is made up of 15 amino acids. The J segment lost 6 bases and the V segment lost 2 bases, leaving 9 bases of the junction unmatched. Germline V gives CDR1 SNHLY, CDR2 FYNNEI. CDR3: CASSERGQGINGYTF. The CDR3 bases are TGTGCCAGCAGTGAAAGGGGGCAGGGAATCAATGGCTACACCTTC. The whole variable domain, filled in from reference TRBV2 and TRBJ1-2, reads EPEVTQTPSHQVTQMGQEVILRCVPISNHLYFYWYRQILGQKVEFLVSFYNNEISEKSEIFDDQFSVERPDGSNFTLKIRSTKLEDSAMYFCASSERGQGINGYTFGSGTRLTVV.

The chain links TRBV5-5 to TRBJ1-6; D is unresolved. Trimming shortened V by 5 bases and J by 6 bases, and 12 bases separated the two germline ends. CDR1 and CDR2 (germline): SGHKS, YYEKEE (reference sequence). CDR3 length equals 14 residues. The CDR3 DNA sequence: TGTGCCAGCAGTGCCGCGGGGTTTAATTCACCCCTCCACTTT. It specifies CASSAAGFNSPLHF.

V is TRBV5-1 and J is TRBJ1-1; TRBD1 aligns across 7 bases. In germline, CDR1 is SGHRS, CDR2 YFSETQ. Trimming at V came to 4 bases and at J to 1 base, leaving 4 bases not matched to a gene. The CDR3 extends over 14 amino acids. CDR3 sequence: CASSTGTENTEAFF. As DNA, the CDR3 is TGCGCCAGCAGCACCGGGACAGAGAACACTGAAGCTTTCTTT. The whole variable domain, remainder taken from reference TRBV5-1 and TRBJ1-1, is KAGVTQTPRYLIKTRGQQVTLSCSPISGHRSVSWYQQTPGQGLQFLFEYFSETQRNKGNFPGRFSGRQFSNSRSEMNVSTLELGDSALYLCASSTGTENTEAFFGQGTRLTVV.

Points on this clone: This sample includes further DNA sequences coding for the same CDR3. The chain joins TRBV4-3 to TRBJ2-7, with 10 bases identical to TRBD1. CDR1 LGHNA and CDR2 YSLEER come from the germline V gene. The junction had 9 bases not matched to a gene; V was cut back by 0 bases and J by 1 base. The CDR3 spans 18 residues. In DNA, the CDR3 is TGCGCCAGCAGCCAAGAGCCGAGCGACAGGGGGCGATCCTACGAGCAGTACTTC. As protein: CASSQEPSDRGRSYEQYF.

The V gene is TRBV5-1, the J gene TRBJ2-7, with a tentative D call TRBD1 (5 bases). The CDR3 is 14 residues long. V lost 0 bases, J lost 1 base, and 8 bases lay in between. Germline V CDR1 and CDR2: SGHRS, YFSETQ. The CDR3 loop reads CASSLDRPSYEQYF. The CDR3 region has the DNA TGCGCCAGCAGCTTGGACAGGCCGTCCTACGAGCAGTACTTC.

The chain carries TRBV5-1 and TRBJ2-3; possible D gene TRBD1, 6 bases. In germline, CDR1 is SGHRS, CDR2 YFSETQ. The CDR3 sequence is 14 residues long. V lost 2 bases, J lost 4 bases, and 11 bases lay in between. The CDR3 region has the DNA TGCGCCAGCAGCTTCACAGGGTCGGCAGATACGCAGTATTTT. Protein sequence: CASSFTGSADTQYF.

V and J are TRBV7-9 and TRBJ1-5; 8 nucleotides agree with TRBD1. The junction had 7 bases not matched to a gene; V was cut back by 5 bases and J by 4 bases. This CDR3 is built from 15 residues. Germline values: CDR1 SEHNR, CDR2 FQNEAQ (reference sequence). CDR3 region: CASSPGTGQNQPQHF. The CDR3 bases are TGTGCCAGCAGCCCGGGGACAGGACAAAATCAGCCCCAGCATTTT.

In regard to this clone: The same CDR3 can be traced to other DNA sequences in this sample. The V call is TRBV9, the J call TRBJ1-1, with D possibly being TRBD1 (6 bases). V was pared by 2 bases and J by 1 base, with 6 bases between. Germline CDR1 and CDR2: SGDLS and YYNGEE. The CDR3 is 13 amino acids. CDR3 bases: TGTGCCAGCAGCGTGACAGGGAACACTGAAGCTTTCTTT. Protein product: CASSVTGNTEAFF. Full variable domain (rest looked up from reference TRBV9 and TRBJ1-1): DSGVTQTPKHLITATGQRVTLRCSPRSGDLSVYWYQQSLDQGLQFLIQYYNGEERAKGNILERFSAQQFPDLHSELNLSSLELGDSALYFCASSVTGNTEAFFGQGTRLTVV.

V gene TRBV19 combines with J gene TRBJ2-1; 15 bases agree with TRBD2. The CDR3 is 19 amino acids. V was pared by 4 bases and J by 5 bases, with 12 bases of the junction left unmatched. Germline V gene lookup returns CDR1 LNHDA and CDR2 SQIVND (reference sequence). This CDR3 reads CASSTEPGTSGRMNNEQFF. DNA for the CDR3: TGTGCCAGTAGTACCGAGCCCGGGACTAGCGGGAGGATGAACAATGAGCAGTTCTTC.

The CDR3 coding sequence is TGTGCCAGCAGTACCTACGGGGACAGGAGCTCCTACGAGCAGTACTTC. Translating it yields CASSTYGDRSSYEQYF. The chain recombines TRBV6-6 with TRBJ2-7, with TRBD1 matching 8 bases. This CDR3 region has 16 residues. Germline V gene data show CDR1 as MNHNY and CDR2 as SVGAGI (reference sequence). Unmatched junction bases numbered 9, after V lost 5 bases and J lost 0 bases.

The genes are TRBV21-1 and TRBJ1-4. TRBV21-1 is designated a pseudogene. The CDR3 covers 16 residues. The CDR3 nucleotides read TGTGCCAGCAGCGTGCGGGAGGCTCCAGCTAATGAAAAACTGTTTTTT. Its protein is CASSVREAPANEKLFF.

V usage is TRBV7-2 and J usage is TRBJ1-1; 9 positions match TRBD1. Germline lookup yields CDR1 SGHTA and CDR2 FQGNSA. The trim removed 3 bases at V and 1 base at J, leaving 9 bases unmatched. This CDR3 spans 17 amino acids. The CDR3 sequence: CASSFWDRAKKNTEAFF. The CDR3 nucleotides read TGTGCCAGCAGCTTCTGGGACAGGGCGAAAAAGAACACTGAAGCTTTCTTT.

V usage is TRBV11-2 and J usage is TRBJ2-7; 10 bases line up with TRBD1. The V segment lost 3 bases and the J segment 4 bases; nucleotides outside the gene matches: 12. The CDR3 is made up of 17 amino acids. From germline, CDR1 is SGHAT and CDR2 FQNNGV. The CDR3 spells CASSFGTGEGPRYEQYF. The CDR3 DNA is TGTGCCAGCAGCTTCGGGACAGGGGAGGGACCGAGGTACGAGCAGTACTTC.

The chain is built from TRBV5-1 and TRBJ2-7; 13 bases line up with TRBD2. Germline V gene lookup returns CDR1 SGHRS and CDR2 YFSETQ. The V and J ends lost 0 bases and 7 bases, in that order; junction bases with no gene match: 10. The CDR3 extends over 17 amino acids. CDR3 amino acids: CASSLGLAGGSYREQYF. CDR3 DNA sequence: TGCGCCAGCAGCTTGGGACTAGCGGGGGGATCCTATAGGGAGCAGTACTTC.

The chain combines TRBV15 with TRBJ2-1; no clear D gene. The CDR3 is made up of 15 amino acids. With 0 bases removed from V and 0 bases from J, the gap between germline ends came to 6 bases. Germline V gene sequence: CDR1 LNHNV, CDR2 YYDKDF (reference sequence). For the CDR3, the DNA is TGTGCCACCAGCAGAGAGGCTAGCTCCTACAATGAGCAGTTCTTC. Translating gives CATSREASSYNEQFF.

The V and J genes are TRBV1 and TRBJ1-2; TRBD1, as called in the table, went unchecked against the DNA. TRBV1 is a known pseudogene. CDR3 length: 16 amino acids. The CDR3 spells CTSSQEGQGREYGYTF. The CDR3 DNA reads TGCACCAGCAGCCAAGAGGGACAGGGCCGGGAGTATGGCTACACCTTC.

This clone was counted a few times. The chain is built from TRBV7-9 and TRBJ2-3; a weak D match, TRBD1 (6 bases). The CDR3 spans 13 residues. Germline V gene lookup returns CDR1 SEHNR and CDR2 FQNEAQ (reference sequence). V was trimmed by 2 bases and J by 6 bases, leaving 9 bases between them. CDR3 DNA sequence: TGTGCCAGCAGCTTATGGGACAAGGATACGCAGTATTTT. It is translated as CASSLWDKDTQYF.

This chain joins TRBV27 and TRBJ2-4; 11 nucleotides line up with TRBD1. This CDR3 region has 14 residues. CDR1 and CDR2 (germline): MNHEY, SMNVEV (reference sequence). V was clipped by 7 bases and J by 7 bases; unmatched bases: 6. The CDR3 loop is CASKRTGGGNIQYF. The CDR3 DNA sequence: TGTGCCAGCAAACGGACAGGGGGCGGTAACATTCAGTACTTC.